This T cell receptor beta chain was sequenced during a study of graft-versus-host responses after intestinal transplantation (dated by TCRdb to the early 2020s). For the study in its entirety: Recipients received multivisceral, liver-intestinal, or isolated intestinal transplants. Anti-thymocyte globulin induction was given to all recipients, followed by maintenance tacrolimus and steroids for approximately three years. Graft-versus-host and host-versus-graft alloreactive T cell clones were tracked in the graft, circulation and bone marrow after intestinal transplantation using bulk TCR-beta CDR3 sequencing. Alloreactive clones were identified by sequencing pre-transplant mixed lymphocyte reaction products and comparing them with unstimulated pre-transplant donor and recipient T cells. Of the 20 to 30 intestinal transplant recipients enrolled in the cohort, one of whom was a retransplant, a few patients without pretransplant specimens were excluded. A peak of at least 4% donor T cells among recipient peripheral blood mononuclear cells was the definition used for donor T cell macrochimerism. Samples from a few later patients were sequenced in-house on an Illumina MiSeq with MiXCR processing rather than by the commercial service. Summary of the overall study and its limitations: High GvH to HvG T cell clonal ratios were observed in the allografts of patients with donor T cell macrochimerism. Conclusions were limited by the relatively low number and heterogeneity of intestinal transplant patients. Peak levels of circulating GvH clones were associated with declines in HvG clones early after transplant. GvH clones turned up in recipient bone marrow, with some appearing earlier in ileal mucosa or blood, a pattern consistent with an intestinal mucosal origin.

Per the publication, the time point label means: cells obtained before transplantation from donor or recipient. Mixed lymphocyte reactions plated approximately 200,000 CFSE-labeled pre-transplant responders with approximately 200,000 irradiated violet-dye-labeled stimulators and were cultured for about 6 days. Proliferating CD3+CD4+CFSE-low and CD3+CD8+CFSE-low responder cells were FACS-sorted on a BD Influx sorter after the mixed lymphocyte reaction. The method was the immunoSEQ multiplex PCR assay. For most patients, genomic DNA was isolated with the Qiagen DNeasy Blood and Tissue Kit and shipped frozen to Adaptive Biotechnologies for TCR sequencing. For most patients, high-throughput TCR-beta CDR3 sequencing of genomic DNA was performed by Adaptive Biotechnologies. As for how the authors treated the data: Adaptive's ImmunoSEQ software supplied the TCR sequencing data for under 20 patients, while MiXCR and VDJtools were used to process a few other patients. To correct CD4 versus CD8 sorting errors, any sequence found in both subsets at a frequency ratio below 5:1 was removed. CDR3 nucleotide sequences shared between donor and recipient were removed because their origin could not be assigned. Alloreactive clones required at least 2-fold expansion over unstimulated cells and minimum CFSE-low frequency of 0.002% (template counts) or 0.001% (read counts). A clone was considered mappable if detected in the sequenced pre-transplant spleen, lymph node, or MLR CFSE-low populations of the donor or recipient. Cumulative frequency of alloreactive clones was calculated as a percentage of all sequences weighted by copy number. The table comes from immuneACCESS by way of TCRdb, which keeps in-frame sequences with V and J called. Part of the clones is missing from these tables; in studies checked, under half for an unresolved V gene and the rest for unknown reasons. V, J and clone size are those of that table, while D and trimming were read from the DNA. The sample table holds under 20,000 clones, of which about 33% were seen once. About 3.5% of the sample belongs to the ten largest clones.

A note on this clone: No quality values exist for individual bases; no much larger clone is one base distant.

This specimen was alloreactive CD4+ T cells from a mixed lymphocyte reaction culture, taken before intestinal transplant. This specimen's cell subset or site label, per the study, means: CFSE-low proliferating T cells sorted from roughly six-day pre-transplant mixed lymphocyte reaction (GvH or HvG direction). This receptor was obtained from a human patient who received an intestinal transplant.

The DNA is as follows: TGTGCCAGCAGTTTATACAGTACGGGGTGGAGGGAAAAACTGTTTTTT. Its protein reads: CASSLYSTGWREKLFF. The chain is assembled from TRBV27 and TRBJ1-4; the D segment cannot be called with confidence. Inclusive of the bounding cysteine and phenylalanine, the CDR3 is 16 residues long. Only the CDR3 region is kept as DNA, spanning 48 bases read in frame from base 1. Trimming takes 1 base from V and 8 bases from J, and the germline ends sit 17 bases apart. CDR1 and CDR2 (MNHEY, SMNVEV) derive from the germline V gene (reference sequence).